This T cell receptor beta chain was sequenced in a study of Ad26.COV2.S vaccination and SARS-CoV-2 variants. CDR1 is KGHSH, CDR2 LQKENI, per germline. V shed 2 bases and J 6 bases; nucleotides not matched to a gene: 9. This CDR3 is 15 amino acids long. Treatment described: some 20 received Ad26.COV2.S at low or high dose, single or two shots; roughly five received placebo; per-sample allocation not given. The study sampled participants on day 63 after the first vaccine or placebo injection. Wuhan-strain SARS-CoV-2 spike was expressed by the Ad26 vector that made up the vaccine. With respect to this clone: The antigen is unknown.

Using immunoSEQ multiplex PCR, the repertoire was profiled, and TCRdb retains in-frame clones only, with some absent. The sample shows some 480,000 clones, roughly 89% of them seen only once. Study-wide points: Quantification of TCR breadth and depth may have yielded underestimates of total T cell responses.

The genes are TRBV18 and TRBJ1-2, with 7 bases that match TRBD1. The clonotype comes from a person aged 18 to 59 who received the Ad26.COV2.S COVID-19 vaccine or a placebo. The sample in question was peripheral blood, obtained in a trial of Ad26.COV2.S vaccine versus placebo. As DNA, the CDR3 is TGTGCCAGCTCACCATTGTCCGGACAGGTGGATGGCTACACCTTC. Protein product: CASSPLSGQVDGYTF.